A selection of T cell receptor beta chains follows, all from one sample in a study of cytomegalovirus exposure and HLA in healthy donors. Profiled with immunoSEQ multiplex PCR; TCRdb holds only in-frame clones, not every one. This table holds approximately 180,000 clones, roughly 68% found once. The sequenced sample consisted of PBMCs. The source of these receptors is a woman between 25 and 40 years old in good health and CMV-seronegative. CDR3s include the opening cysteine and the closing phenylalanine or tryptophan. The order of the fields is V gene, D gene, J gene, clone size, CDR3 protein, CDR3 DNA. A D gene is named only where the DNA matches it firmly. Clone size is shown for a subset of rows, as once, few, many or a class of expanded clone.

V gene: TRBV12-5
D gene: TRBD2
J gene: TRBJ2-3
clone size: NA
CDR3 protein: CASGLNLAGGLYF
CDR3 DNA: TGTGCTAGTGGTCTGAATCTAGCGGGGGGGCTTTATTTT

V gene: TRBV28
D gene: NA
J gene: TRBJ1-6
clone size: NA
CDR3 protein: CASNNVISYNSPLHF
CDR3 DNA: TGTGCCAGCAATAATGTAATCTCCTATAATTCACCCCTCCACTTT

V gene: TRBV7-8
D gene: NA
J gene: TRBJ1-6
clone size: few
CDR3 protein: CASTYYGSYNSPLHF
CDR3 DNA: TGTGCCAGCACTTATTACGGGAGCTATAATTCACCCCTCCACTTT

V gene: TRBV2
D gene: NA
J gene: TRBJ2-3
clone size: once
CDR3 protein: CASSDFGQATDTQYF
CDR3 DNA: TGTGCCAGCAGTGACTTCGGACAAGCCACAGATACGCAGTATTTT

V gene: TRBV2
D gene: NA
J gene: TRBJ1-1
clone size: NA
CDR3 protein: CASIIQENTEAFF
CDR3 DNA: TGTGCCAGCATAATACAAGAGAACACTGAAGCTTTCTTT

V gene: TRBV6-5
D gene: TRBD2
J gene: TRBJ2-1
clone size: NA
CDR3 protein: CASSHGLAGPNEQFF
CDR3 DNA: TGTGCCAGCAGCCACGGCCTAGCGGGACCCAATGAGCAGTTCTTC

V gene: TRBV5-5
D gene: NA
J gene: TRBJ1-3
clone size: once
CDR3 protein: CASSFTVGRDQFGNTIYF
CDR3 DNA: TGTGCCAGCAGCTTCACGGTGGGGCGGGATCAGTTTGGAAACACCATATATTTT

V gene: TRBV19
D gene: NA
J gene: TRBJ1-4
clone size: NA
CDR3 protein: CASSTPLSGGYEKLFF
CDR3 DNA: TGTGCCAGTAGTACCCCCTTGAGCGGGGGGTATGAAAAACTGTTTTTT

V gene: TRBV4-1
D gene: TRBD1
J gene: TRBJ2-2
clone size: NA
CDR3 protein: CASSLGQTNTGELFF
CDR3 DNA: TGCGCCAGCAGCCTGGGACAGACGAACACCGGGGAGCTGTTTTTT

V gene: TRBV5-1
D gene: NA
J gene: TRBJ1-5
clone size: NA
CDR3 protein: CASSLWSGGQPQHF
CDR3 DNA: TGCGCCAGCAGCTTGTGGTCGGGGGGTCAGCCCCAGCATTTT

V gene: TRBV2
D gene: TRBD2
J gene: TRBJ2-2
clone size: NA
CDR3 protein: CASTLAGGSGELFF
CDR3 DNA: TGTGCCAGCACCCTAGCGGGAGGATCCGGGGAGCTGTTTTTT

V gene: TRBV28
D gene: TRBD1
J gene: TRBJ2-7
clone size: NA
CDR3 protein: CASSKTGGGRALYEQYF
CDR3 DNA: TGTGCCAGCAGCAAAACAGGGGGCGGTCGTGCCCTCTACGAGCAGTACTTC

V gene: TRBV7-3
D gene: NA
J gene: TRBJ2-3
clone size: few
CDR3 protein: CASSSPIREDTQYF
CDR3 DNA: TGTGCCAGCAGCTCTCCCATTAGGGAGGATACGCAGTATTTT

V gene: TRBV10-1
D gene: TRBD2
J gene: TRBJ2-5
clone size: NA
CDR3 protein: CASSRLAGEGETQYF
CDR3 DNA: TGCGCCAGCAGTCGACTAGCGGGGGAAGGAGAGACCCAGTACTTC

V gene: TRBV9
D gene: TRBD2
J gene: TRBJ2-5
clone size: NA
CDR3 protein: CASSADRTSRETQYF
CDR3 DNA: TGTGCCAGCAGCGCAGACCGGACTAGCAGGGAGACCCAGTACTTC

V gene: TRBV27
D gene: TRBD2
J gene: TRBJ2-3
clone size: NA
CDR3 protein: CASSLGLAWEDTQYF
CDR3 DNA: TGTGCCAGCAGTCTAGGACTAGCGTGGGAAGATACGCAGTATTTT

V gene: TRBV7-9
D gene: TRBD1
J gene: TRBJ1-2
clone size: NA
CDR3 protein: CASSLVGGTGVAGYTF
CDR3 DNA: TGTGCCAGCAGCTTAGTTGGGGGGACAGGGGTTGCTGGCTACACCTTC

V gene: TRBV7-9
D gene: TRBD2
J gene: TRBJ2-2
clone size: once
CDR3 protein: CSSSSRTSRDTGELFF
CDR3 DNA: TGTTCCAGCAGCTCGCGGACTAGTAGGGACACCGGGGAGCTGTTTTTT

V gene: TRBV7-2
D gene: NA
J gene: TRBJ2-7
clone size: NA
CDR3 protein: CASSSGLTEQYF
CDR3 DNA: TGTGCCAGCAGCTCGGGACTGACCGAGCAGTACTTC

V gene: TRBV4-2
D gene: TRBD1
J gene: TRBJ1-1
clone size: once
CDR3 protein: CASSQHQQGANTEAFF
CDR3 DNA: TGTGCCAGCAGCCAACACCAACAGGGGGCTAACACTGAAGCTTTCTTT

V gene: TRBV7-9
D gene: NA
J gene: TRBJ1-4
clone size: NA
CDR3 protein: CASSLAPGAREKLFF
CDR3 DNA: TGTGCCAGCAGCTTAGCACCAGGGGCGCGCGAAAAACTGTTTTTT

V gene: TRBV7-9
D gene: TRBD2
J gene: TRBJ2-1
clone size: NA
CDR3 protein: CASSSPSGRRSYNEQFF
CDR3 DNA: TGTGCCAGCAGCTCTCCTAGCGGGCGGAGGTCCTACAATGAGCAGTTCTTC

V gene: TRBV4-1
D gene: TRBD1
J gene: TRBJ2-7
clone size: NA
CDR3 protein: CASSQERQGLVYEQYF
CDR3 DNA: TGCGCCAGCAGCCAGGAACGACAGGGGCTGGTGTACGAGCAGTACTTC

V gene: TRBV9
D gene: NA
J gene: TRBJ1-2
clone size: few
CDR3 protein: CASSPLEGNYGYTF
CDR3 DNA: TGTGCCAGCAGCCCCCTCGAGGGCAACTATGGCTACACCTTC

V gene: TRBV19
D gene: NA
J gene: TRBJ2-7
clone size: NA
CDR3 protein: CASSRQGNNEQYF
CDR3 DNA: TGTGCCAGTAGTCGTCAGGGTAACAACGAGCAGTACTTC

V gene: TRBV5-4
D gene: TRBD1
J gene: TRBJ2-7
clone size: NA
CDR3 protein: CASSSAGTAYEQYF
CDR3 DNA: TGTGCCAGCAGCTCCGCCGGGACAGCCTACGAGCAGTACTTC

V gene: TRBV18
D gene: TRBD2
J gene: TRBJ2-7
clone size: NA
CDR3 protein: CASSPRLAGNTYEQYF
CDR3 DNA: TGTGCCAGCTCCCCTAGGCTAGCGGGGAATACCTACGAGCAGTACTTC

V gene: TRBV9
D gene: TRBD1
J gene: TRBJ2-7
clone size: NA
CDR3 protein: CASSARDRPAYEQYF
CDR3 DNA: TGTGCCAGCAGCGCCCGGGACAGGCCTGCCTACGAGCAGTACTTC

V gene: TRBV7-9
D gene: NA
J gene: TRBJ2-3
clone size: NA
CDR3 protein: CSSSLLGPTDTQYF
CDR3 DNA: TGTTCCAGCAGCTTACTGGGGCCTACAGATACGCAGTATTTT

V gene: TRBV10-3
D gene: TRBD2
J gene: TRBJ2-1
clone size: NA
CDR3 protein: CAISESIGTSGSGEQFF
CDR3 DNA: TGTGCCATCAGTGAGTCGATCGGGACTAGCGGGAGTGGTGAGCAGTTCTTC

V gene: TRBV9
D gene: NA
J gene: TRBJ1-2
clone size: NA
CDR3 protein: CASSVEGRGPRGYTF
CDR3 DNA: TGTGCCAGCAGCGTAGAGGGGAGGGGCCCACGGGGCTACACCTTC

V gene: TRBV11-2
D gene: NA
J gene: TRBJ2-7
clone size: NA
CDR3 protein: CASSRIGGVGEQYF
CDR3 DNA: TGTGCCAGCAGCCGAATAGGGGGGGTAGGTGAGCAGTACTTC

V gene: TRBV7-9
D gene: TRBD2
J gene: TRBJ2-3
clone size: NA
CDR3 protein: CASNGLAGVVDTQYF
CDR3 DNA: TGTGCCAGCAACGGACTAGCGGGAGTAGTAGATACGCAGTATTTT

V gene: TRBV21-1
D gene: NA
J gene: TRBJ1-3
clone size: NA
CDR3 protein: CASSKGKLRESGNTIYF
CDR3 DNA: TGTGCCAGCAGCAAAGGCAAGCTGCGGGAATCTGGAAACACCATATATTTT

V gene: TRBV29-1
D gene: TRBD2
J gene: TRBJ2-5
clone size: NA
CDR3 protein: CSVTGGPETQYF
CDR3 DNA: TGCAGCGTTACGGGAGGGCCGGAGACCCAGTACTTC

V gene: TRBV7-2
D gene: TRBD2
J gene: TRBJ2-7
clone size: once
CDR3 protein: CASSLTSGTYEQYF
CDR3 DNA: TGTGCCAGCAGCTTAACTAGCGGAACCTACGAGCAGTACTTC

V gene: TRBV4-3
D gene: TRBD1
J gene: TRBJ2-7
clone size: NA
CDR3 protein: CASSLGQGAYEQYF
CDR3 DNA: TGCGCCAGCAGCCTAGGACAGGGGGCTTACGAGCAGTACTTC

V gene: TRBV6-4
D gene: TRBD1
J gene: TRBJ2-1
clone size: few
CDR3 protein: CASSETGGSYNEQFF
CDR3 DNA: TGTGCCAGCAGTGAGACAGGGGGGTCCTACAATGAGCAGTTCTTC

V gene: TRBV27
D gene: TRBD2
J gene: TRBJ2-6
clone size: NA
CDR3 protein: CASKVTSGGLRGANVLTF
CDR3 DNA: TGTGCCAGCAAAGTGACTAGCGGGGGTTTACGTGGGGCCAACGTCCTGACTTTC

V gene: TRBV2
D gene: NA
J gene: TRBJ2-5
clone size: once
CDR3 protein: CASSLLARGGEQYF
CDR3 DNA: TGTGCCAGCAGCCTACTGGCCCGAGGGGGGGAGCAGTACTTC

V gene: TRBV19
D gene: TRBD1
J gene: TRBJ1-5
clone size: NA
CDR3 protein: CASDQGTGASGPQHF
CDR3 DNA: TGTGCCAGTGATCAGGGGACAGGGGCTTCTGGACCCCAGCATTTT

V gene: TRBV2
D gene: NA
J gene: TRBJ2-3
clone size: NA
CDR3 protein: CASSRDSNLGDTQYF
CDR3 DNA: TGTGCCAGCAGTCGGGACTCAAACTTAGGAGATACGCAGTATTTT

V gene: TRBV19
D gene: NA
J gene: TRBJ1-1
clone size: NA
CDR3 protein: CASSIADPGSTEAFF
CDR3 DNA: TGTGCCAGTAGTATAGCTGACCCGGGATCCACTGAAGCTTTCTTT

V gene: TRBV19
D gene: TRBD2
J gene: TRBJ2-3
clone size: NA
CDR3 protein: CASRAGREIGTDTQYF
CDR3 DNA: TGTGCCAGTCGTGCTGGGCGGGAGATTGGTACAGATACGCAGTATTTT

V gene: TRBV6-4
D gene: NA
J gene: TRBJ2-1
clone size: many
CDR3 protein: CASSDSGERNEQFF
CDR3 DNA: TGTGCCAGCAGTGACTCTGGGGAGCGGAATGAGCAGTTCTTC

V gene: TRBV7-9
D gene: TRBD1
J gene: TRBJ2-7
clone size: NA
CDR3 protein: CASSSTGDEQYF
CDR3 DNA: TGTGCCAGCAGCTCGACAGGGGACGAGCAGTACTTC

V gene: TRBV19
D gene: TRBD1
J gene: TRBJ2-7
clone size: NA
CDR3 protein: CASLGTGRMGEQYF
CDR3 DNA: TGTGCCAGCCTCGGGACAGGGCGAATGGGCGAGCAGTACTTC

V gene: TRBV2
D gene: NA
J gene: TRBJ2-7
clone size: few
CDR3 protein: CASRAGRQGEQYF
CDR3 DNA: TGTGCCAGCAGGGCAGGGCGCCAAGGGGAGCAGTACTTC

V gene: TRBV6-4
D gene: TRBD1
J gene: TRBJ2-2
clone size: medium-sized
CDR3 protein: CASSDSIAGGDTGELFF
CDR3 DNA: TGTGCCAGCAGTGACTCGATTGCAGGGGGAGACACCGGGGAGCTGTTTTTT

V gene: TRBV6-5
D gene: NA
J gene: TRBJ2-7
clone size: NA
CDR3 protein: CASSYARSSYEQYF
CDR3 DNA: TGTGCCAGCAGTTATGCTCGGAGCTCCTACGAGCAGTACTTC

V gene: TRBV4-3
D gene: NA
J gene: TRBJ1-4
clone size: few
CDR3 protein: CASSQGPRQLNEKLFF
CDR3 DNA: TGCGCCAGCAGCCAAGGCCCGAGACAGCTTAATGAAAAACTGTTTTTT

V gene: TRBV6-1
D gene: TRBD1
J gene: TRBJ1-2
clone size: NA
CDR3 protein: CASSPRDSGFYGYTF
CDR3 DNA: TGTGCCAGCAGTCCTAGGGACAGCGGATTCTATGGCTACACCTTC

V gene: TRBV28
D gene: NA
J gene: TRBJ1-1
clone size: NA
CDR3 protein: CASRNRDKAFF
CDR3 DNA: TGTGCCAGCAGAAACCGGGACAAAGCTTTCTTT

V gene: TRBV6-1
D gene: NA
J gene: TRBJ2-1
clone size: NA
CDR3 protein: CASREGLTRNEQFF
CDR3 DNA: TGTGCCAGCAGGGAAGGACTAACCAGGAATGAGCAGTTCTTC

V gene: TRBV10-2
D gene: NA
J gene: TRBJ2-5
clone size: NA
CDR3 protein: CASSDFGTSAETQYF
CDR3 DNA: TGCGCCAGCAGTGATTTCGGGACATCCGCAGAGACCCAGTACTTC

V gene: TRBV7-2
D gene: NA
J gene: TRBJ2-1
clone size: NA
CDR3 protein: CASSTTEDNEQFF
CDR3 DNA: TGTGCCAGCAGTACCACAGAAGACAATGAGCAGTTCTTC

V gene: TRBV18
D gene: NA
J gene: TRBJ2-7
clone size: NA
CDR3 protein: CASSPRQSYEQYF
CDR3 DNA: TGTGCCAGCTCACCGAGACAGAGCTACGAGCAGTACTTC

V gene: TRBV5-1
D gene: NA
J gene: TRBJ2-3
clone size: NA
CDR3 protein: CASSLGGGTSTDTQYF
CDR3 DNA: TGCGCCAGCAGCTTGGGTGGCGGAACTAGCACAGATACGCAGTATTTT

V gene: TRBV7-2
D gene: NA
J gene: TRBJ1-4
clone size: NA
CDR3 protein: CASTLTGTNEKLFF
CDR3 DNA: TGTGCCAGCACCCTCACCGGAACTAATGAAAAACTGTTTTTT